These 8 T cell receptor beta chains were all obtained from the same sample, sequenced in a study of cytomegalovirus exposure and HLA in healthy donors. The PCR was carried out with 60 Vbeta primers and 13 Jbeta primers. Produced via immunoSEQ multiplex PCR; TCRdb's table is partial and in-frame only. The listing records around 160,000 clones. Sequenced: PBMCs. Every receptor here comes from a woman in her forties or fifties in good health and CMV-seronegative.

The gene calls are TRBV19 and TRBJ2-7; D is perhaps TRBD1 (5 bases). Germline CDR1 LNHDA, CDR2 SQIVND (reference sequence). V gave up 6 bases and J gave up 0 bases, with 15 bases separating them. The CDR3 totals 15 residues. This CDR3 is CASRMGHSNSYEQYF. CDR3 coding DNA: TGTGCCAGTAGGATGGGGCACAGCAACTCCTACGAGCAGTACTTC. The variable domain in full, completed from reference TRBV19 and TRBJ2-7, reads DGGITQSPKYLFRKEGQNVTLSCEQNLNHDAMYWYRQDPGQGLRLIYYSQIVNDFQKGDIAEGYSVSREKKESFPLTVTSAQKNPTAFYLCASRMGHSNSYEQYFGPGTRLTVT.

The V and J genes are TRBV7-9 and TRBJ2-6; D unresolved. CDR1 is SEHNR, CDR2 FQNEAQ, per germline (reference sequence). V was cut by 2 bases and J by 1 base, with 6 bases left in between. The CDR3 extends over 15 amino acids. CDR3: CASSLRLSGANVLTF. CDR3 DNA sequence: TGTGCCAGCAGCTTACGTCTGTCTGGGGCCAACGTCCTGACTTTC.

CDR3 DNA: TGCGCCAGCAGCTCTCAGGGTAACGCCGGGGAGCTGTTTTTT. This translates into CASSSQGNAGELFF. The V and J genes are TRBV5-1 and TRBJ2-2; D perhaps matches TRBD1 (5 bases). The V gene's germline CDR1 is SGHRS and CDR2 YFSETQ. Trimming removed 3 bases at V and 6 bases at J, with 12 bases between. CDR3 length: 14 amino acids.

The chain is built from TRBV2 and TRBJ2-5; D is unclear. The CDR3 length is 13 residues. CDR1 and CDR2 (germline): SNHLY, FYNNEI. Trimming pared 6 bases from V and 1 base from J, leaving 9 bases between. The CDR3 sequence: CASSSNSQETQYF. CDR3 in DNA: TGTGCCAGCAGCTCCAATAGCCAAGAGACCCAGTACTTC.

This chain joins TRBV7-2 and TRBJ1-1; 7 positions agree with TRBD1. Unmatched junction bases numbered 5, after V lost 1 base and J lost 0 bases. CDR1 and CDR2 from the germline V gene are SGHTA and FQGNSA. The length of the CDR3 is 16 residues. CDR3: CASSLGPGQMNTEAFF. In nucleotides, the CDR3 is TGTGCCAGCAGCTTAGGACCGGGACAGATGAACACTGAAGCTTTCTTT.

The rearrangement uses TRBV5-1 and TRBJ1-1, with 7 bases matching TRBD1. The V gene end was trimmed by 4 bases and the J gene end by 0 bases; junction bases not matched to a gene: 6. CDR1 and CDR2 from the germline V gene are SGHRS and YFSETQ. The CDR3 spans 15 residues. The CDR3 sequence: CASSPGGTVNTEAFF. The CDR3 DNA is TGCGCCAGCAGCCCCGGTGGGACAGTGAACACTGAAGCTTTCTTT.

V usage is TRBV6-5 and J usage is TRBJ2-5, with a tentative D call TRBD2 (7 bases). The V end lost 7 bases, the J end lost 6 bases, and 9 bases lay between the germline ends. This CDR3 spans 11 amino acids. Germline V gives CDR1 MNHEY, CDR2 SVGAGI. The CDR3 protein is CASKGGKTQYF. The CDR3 region has the DNA TGTGCCAGCAAGGGGGGGAAGACCCAGTACTTC.

V gene TRBV6-5 combines with J gene TRBJ1-1, with 7 nucleotides matching TRBD1. Germline V gives CDR1 MNHEY, CDR2 SVGAGI. Trimming cost V 9 bases and J 10 bases; bases outside gene matches: 8. The CDR3 runs to 11 residues. CDR3 sequence reads: CASLLGGIAFF. The CDR3 DNA sequence: TGTGCCAGTTTATTAGGGGGCATAGCTTTCTTT.